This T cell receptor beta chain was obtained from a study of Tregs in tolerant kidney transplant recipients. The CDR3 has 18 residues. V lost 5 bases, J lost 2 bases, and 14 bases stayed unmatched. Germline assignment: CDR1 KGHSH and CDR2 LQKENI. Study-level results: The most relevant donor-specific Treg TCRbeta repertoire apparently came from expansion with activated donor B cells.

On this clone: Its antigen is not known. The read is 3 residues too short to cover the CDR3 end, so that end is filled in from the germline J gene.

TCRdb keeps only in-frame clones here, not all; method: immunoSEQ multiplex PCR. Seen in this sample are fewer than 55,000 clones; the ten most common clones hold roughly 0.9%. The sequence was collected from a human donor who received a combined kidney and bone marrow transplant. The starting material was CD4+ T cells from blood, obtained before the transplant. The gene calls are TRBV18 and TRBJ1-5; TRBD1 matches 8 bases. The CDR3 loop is CASSSFGQGASGNQPQHF. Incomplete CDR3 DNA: TGTGCCAGCTCATCCTTTGGTCAGGGGGCTTCTGGCAATCAGCCC.